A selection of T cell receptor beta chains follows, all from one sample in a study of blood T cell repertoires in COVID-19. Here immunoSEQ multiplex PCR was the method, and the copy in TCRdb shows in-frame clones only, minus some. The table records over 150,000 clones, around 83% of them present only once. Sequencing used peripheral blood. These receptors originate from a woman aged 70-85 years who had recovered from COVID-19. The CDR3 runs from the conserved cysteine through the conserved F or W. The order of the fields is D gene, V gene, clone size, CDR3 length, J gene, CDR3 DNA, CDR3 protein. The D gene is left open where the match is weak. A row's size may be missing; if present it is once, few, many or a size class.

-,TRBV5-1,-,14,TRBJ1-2,TGCGCCAGCAGCACAGGGTCCAGGATCTATGGCTACACCTTC,CASSTGSRIYGYTF
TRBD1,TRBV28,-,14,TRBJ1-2,TGTGCCAGCACCGCATACAGGGGTCCTCGGGGCTACACCTTC,CASTAYRGPRGYTF
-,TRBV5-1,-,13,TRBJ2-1,TGCGCCAGCAGCTCCGGACAGTACAATGAGCAGTTCTTC,CASSSGQYNEQFF
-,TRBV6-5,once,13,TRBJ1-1,TGTGCCAGCAGTTACTTCAGGAACACTGAAGCTTTCTTT,CASSYFRNTEAFF
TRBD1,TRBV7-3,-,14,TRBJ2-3,TGTGCCAGCAGCTTGGACAGGGGGGTAGATACGCAGTATTTT,CASSLDRGVDTQYF
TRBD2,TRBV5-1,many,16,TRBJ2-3,TGCGCCAGCAGCCCACCGGTAGCGGGAGGCACAGATACGCAGTATTTT,CASSPPVAGGTDTQYF
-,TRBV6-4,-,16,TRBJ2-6,TGTGCCAGCAGTGACGGGCACCACTCTGGGGCCAACGTCCTGACTTTC,CASSDGHHSGANVLTF
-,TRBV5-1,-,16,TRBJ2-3,TGCGCCAGCAGCTTGGGTCGGCGGTCCCCCACAGATACGCAGTATTTT,CASSLGRRSPTDTQYF
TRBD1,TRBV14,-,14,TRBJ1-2,TGTGCCAGCAGCCAAGCGGGCAGGGGGACTGGCTACACCTTC,CASSQAGRGTGYTF
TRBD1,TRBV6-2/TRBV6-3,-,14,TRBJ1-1,TGTGCCAGCAGTCCAGGGGGCTTGGGCACTGAAGCTTTCTTT,CASSPGGLGTEAFF
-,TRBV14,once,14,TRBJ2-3,TGTGCCAGCAGCCAAGCCTTGGGGCCAGATACGCAGTATTTT,CASSQALGPDTQYF
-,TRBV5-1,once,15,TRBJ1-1,TGCGCCAGCAGCTTGGGGCCAGGCTTTGGGACTGAAGCTTTCTTT,CASSLGPGFGTEAFF
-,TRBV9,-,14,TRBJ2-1,TGTGCCAGCAGCGTAGTGGCTAGTTCCCCTGAGCAGTTCTTC,CASSVVASSPEQFF
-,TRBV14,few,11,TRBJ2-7,TGTGCCAGCAGCCAAGGGCCCGAGCAGTACTTC,CASSQGPEQYF
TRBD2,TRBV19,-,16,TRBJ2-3,TGTGCCACCACCCCCCTGGGTAGCGGGGGGGGAGATACGCAGTATTTT,CATTPLGSGGGDTQYF
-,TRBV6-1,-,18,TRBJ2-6,TGTGCCAGCAGTGAAGCCTCAAGACAGTACTCTGGGGCCAACGTCCTGACTTTC,CASSEASRQYSGANVLTF
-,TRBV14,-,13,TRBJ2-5,TGTGCCAGCAGCCAAGAGCGTGCGGGGACCCAGTACTTC,CASSQERAGTQYF
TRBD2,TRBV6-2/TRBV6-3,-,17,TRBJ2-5,TGTGCCAGCAGTTACGCGGGGACTAGCGGGAGGGGAGAGACCCAGTACTTC,CASSYAGTSGRGETQYF
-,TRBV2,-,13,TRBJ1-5,TGTGCCAGCAGTGAAATTGCGAATCAGCCCCAGCATTTT,CASSEIANQPQHF
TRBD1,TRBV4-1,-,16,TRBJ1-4,TGCGCCAGCAGCCAAGAGGACAGGGCAACTAATGAAAAACTGTTTTTT,CASSQEDRATNEKLFF
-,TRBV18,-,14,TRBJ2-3,TGTGCCAGCTCACCACAGGGGGAAGAAGATACGCAGTATTTT,CASSPQGEEDTQYF
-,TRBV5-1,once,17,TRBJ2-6,TGCGCCAGCAGCTACGAACCACAGTCCTCTGGGGCCAACGTCCTGACTTTC,CASSYEPQSSGANVLTF
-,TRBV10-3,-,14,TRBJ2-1,TGTGCCATCAGTGGGGCGGGAAACTACAATGAGCAGTTCTTC,CAISGAGNYNEQFF
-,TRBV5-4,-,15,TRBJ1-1,TGTGCCAGCACCCCCGGGGCCGGGGGGAACACTGAAGCTTTCTTT,CASTPGAGGNTEAFF
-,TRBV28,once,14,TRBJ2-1,TGTGCCAGCAGTTTTTGGGCCCGATACAATGAGCAGTTCTTC,CASSFWARYNEQFF
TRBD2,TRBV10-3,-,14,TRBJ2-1,TGTGCCACGGAGCGGGGGGGCTCCTACAATGAGCAGTTCTTC,CATERGGSYNEQFF
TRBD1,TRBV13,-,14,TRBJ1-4,TGTGCCAGCAGCTTTGGGACAGGGAATGAAAAACTGTTTTTT,CASSFGTGNEKLFF
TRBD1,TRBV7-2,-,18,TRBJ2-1,TGTGCCAGCAGCCCCCTACTCACAGGGGGCGCACCCCCGAATGAGCAGTTCTTC,CASSPLLTGGAPPNEQFF
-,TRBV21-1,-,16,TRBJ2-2,TGTGCCAGCAGCAGAACAGGGGAGCGGAACACCGGGGAGCTGTTTTTT,CASSRTGERNTGELFF
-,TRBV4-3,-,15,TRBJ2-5,TGCGCCAGCAGCCAAGGTCACACCGGCGGGGAGACCCAGTACTTC,CASSQGHTGGETQYF
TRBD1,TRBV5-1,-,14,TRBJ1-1,TGCGCCAGCAGCAGACAGGGGTTGGACACTGAAGCTTTCTTT,CASSRQGLDTEAFF
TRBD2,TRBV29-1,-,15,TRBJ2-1,TGCAGCGTTGAAGGTGGGCGGGGGTCCTACAATGAGCAGTTCTTC,CSVEGGRGSYNEQFF
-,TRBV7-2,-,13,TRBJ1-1,TGTGCCAGCAGCTTAGCGCGGGCCCCGGCGGCTTTCTTT,CASSLARAPAAFF
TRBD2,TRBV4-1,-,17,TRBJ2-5,TGCGCCAGCAGCCAAGATTGGAGACTAGCGGCTCAAGAGACCCAGTACTTC,CASSQDWRLAAQETQYF
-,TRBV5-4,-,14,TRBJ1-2,TGTGCCAGCACTCAGGCCCTCGTCCCCTATGGCTACACCTTC,CASTQALVPYGYTF
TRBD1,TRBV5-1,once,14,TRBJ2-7,TGCGCCAGCACCCAGACAGGGGCCAATAACGAGCAGTACTTC,CASTQTGANNEQYF
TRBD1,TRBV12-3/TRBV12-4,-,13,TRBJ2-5,TGTGCCAGCCTTGAGACAGGGCGGAAGACCCAGTACTTC,CASLETGRKTQYF
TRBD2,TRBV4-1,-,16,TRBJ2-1,TGCGCCAGCAGCCCCCAGGGGCGGGGGGAAGGAAATGAGCAGTTCTTC,CASSPQGRGEGNEQFF
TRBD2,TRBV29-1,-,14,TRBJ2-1,TGCAGCGGGGGGGGACTAGCGGGCCACAATGAGCAGTTCTTC,CSGGGLAGHNEQFF
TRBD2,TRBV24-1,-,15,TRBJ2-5,TGTGCCACCAGTGTAGGGGACGGCGGGGGGGAGACCCAGTACTTC,CATSVGDGGGETQYF
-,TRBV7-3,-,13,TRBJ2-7,TGTGCCAGCAGCCCGAAACCCTCAGGCGAGCAGTACTTC,CASSPKPSGEQYF
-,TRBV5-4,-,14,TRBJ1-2,TGTGCCAGCAGCGCCCGGGGGGTTAACTATGGCTACACCTTC,CASSARGVNYGYTF
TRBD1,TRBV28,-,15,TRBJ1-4,TGTGCCAGCAGTTCAGCGGGACAGGGTTATGAAAAACTGTTTTTT,CASSSAGQGYEKLFF
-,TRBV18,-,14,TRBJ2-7,TGTGCCAGCTCCGGAAGCGGAAAACCCTACGAGCAGTACTTC,CASSGSGKPYEQYF
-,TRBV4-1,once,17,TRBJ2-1,TGCGCCAGCAGGGCGGGCGGGGACAGCCCGTTCTACAATGAGCAGTTCTTC,CASRAGGDSPFYNEQFF
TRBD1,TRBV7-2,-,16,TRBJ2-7,TGTGCCAGCAGATGGACACCTACAGGGGACCTCTACGAGCAGTACTTC,CASRWTPTGDLYEQYF
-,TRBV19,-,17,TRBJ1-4,TGTGCCAGTAGCCCGAGGGAGCGGGGGCAGGTATCAGAAAAACTGTTTTTT,CASSPRERGQVSEKLFF
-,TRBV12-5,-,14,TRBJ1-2,TGTGCTAGTGGTCGAGCGCGCATCGGTTGGGGCTACACCTTC,CASGRARIGWGYTF
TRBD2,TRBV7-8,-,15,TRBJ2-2,TGTGCCAGCAGTGGGGCTAGCGGGTTCACCGGGGAGCTGTTTTTT,CASSGASGFTGELFF
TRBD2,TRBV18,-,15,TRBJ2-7,TGTGCCAGCTCACCAATGCTAGCGGGAACCTACGAGCAGTACTTC,CASSPMLAGTYEQYF
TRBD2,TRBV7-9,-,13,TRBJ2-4,TGTGCCAGCAGCTTAGCTGGGCTAGCGGGCCACTACTTC,CASSLAGLAGHYF
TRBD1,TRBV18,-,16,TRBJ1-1,TGTGCCAGCTCACCGCGACAGGGTTCGGAGAACACTGAAGCTTTCTTT,CASSPRQGSENTEAFF
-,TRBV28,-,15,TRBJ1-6,TGTGCCAGCACTTACGACAGAGGGGGAAATTCACCCCTCCACTTT,CASTYDRGGNSPLHF
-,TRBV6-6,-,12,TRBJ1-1,TGTGCCAGCAGCCACGGGGGGCTGGTGGCTTTCTTT,CASSHGGLVAFF